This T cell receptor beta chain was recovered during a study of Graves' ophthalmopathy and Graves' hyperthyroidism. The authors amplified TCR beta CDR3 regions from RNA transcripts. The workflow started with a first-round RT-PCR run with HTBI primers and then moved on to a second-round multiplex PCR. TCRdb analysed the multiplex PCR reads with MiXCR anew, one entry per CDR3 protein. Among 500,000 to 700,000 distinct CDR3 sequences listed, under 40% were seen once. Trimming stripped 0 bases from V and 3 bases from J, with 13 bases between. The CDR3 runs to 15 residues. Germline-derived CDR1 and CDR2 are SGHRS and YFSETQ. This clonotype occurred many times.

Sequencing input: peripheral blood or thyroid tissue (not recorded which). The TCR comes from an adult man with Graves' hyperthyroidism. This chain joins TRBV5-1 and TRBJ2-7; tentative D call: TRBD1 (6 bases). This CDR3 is CASSLDGTSYYEQYF. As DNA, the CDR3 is TGCGCCAGCAGCTTGGACGGGACATCATACTACGAGCAGTACTTC.